This TCR beta chain was observed in a study of T-cell reconstitution after alpha-beta-depleted transplantation in children. Study-wide results and caveats: By one year post-transplant, T-cell counts and diversity largely arose from T cells that were newly produced. Reportedly, only several hundred clones from non-depleted graft cells drove alpha-beta T-cell counts at about two months. Where some patients showed high TCRbeta diversity at day 60, it came from recipient T cells and thymic progenitors that had survived.

A library of TCRbeta sequences, prepared with unique molecular identifiers, was generated. TCRdb fed the PCR reads into MiXCR, producing one record per CDR3 protein. The sample has about 590,000 distinct CDR3 sequences, about an eighth seen once. About this clonotype: What it recognizes is unknown.

Per germline, CDR1 KGHSY and CDR2 FQNENV. V was shortened by 1 base and J by 4 bases, with 11 bases between the two germline ends. The CDR3 totals 14 residues. The V gene is TRBV16, the J gene TRBJ2-7, with D tentatively TRBD2 (5 bases). The clonotype comes from a male patient younger than 18 who had a stem cell transplant for acute myeloid leukemia, so the T cells may come from the graft donor. This specimen was PBMCs, mostly from graft donor cells, taken 360 days after TCRalphabeta/CD19-depleted stem cell transplant. CDR3 sequence reads: CASSQFGSAYEQYF. The CDR3 DNA reads TGTGCCAGCAGCCAATTTGGTAGCGCTTACGAGCAGTACTTC.